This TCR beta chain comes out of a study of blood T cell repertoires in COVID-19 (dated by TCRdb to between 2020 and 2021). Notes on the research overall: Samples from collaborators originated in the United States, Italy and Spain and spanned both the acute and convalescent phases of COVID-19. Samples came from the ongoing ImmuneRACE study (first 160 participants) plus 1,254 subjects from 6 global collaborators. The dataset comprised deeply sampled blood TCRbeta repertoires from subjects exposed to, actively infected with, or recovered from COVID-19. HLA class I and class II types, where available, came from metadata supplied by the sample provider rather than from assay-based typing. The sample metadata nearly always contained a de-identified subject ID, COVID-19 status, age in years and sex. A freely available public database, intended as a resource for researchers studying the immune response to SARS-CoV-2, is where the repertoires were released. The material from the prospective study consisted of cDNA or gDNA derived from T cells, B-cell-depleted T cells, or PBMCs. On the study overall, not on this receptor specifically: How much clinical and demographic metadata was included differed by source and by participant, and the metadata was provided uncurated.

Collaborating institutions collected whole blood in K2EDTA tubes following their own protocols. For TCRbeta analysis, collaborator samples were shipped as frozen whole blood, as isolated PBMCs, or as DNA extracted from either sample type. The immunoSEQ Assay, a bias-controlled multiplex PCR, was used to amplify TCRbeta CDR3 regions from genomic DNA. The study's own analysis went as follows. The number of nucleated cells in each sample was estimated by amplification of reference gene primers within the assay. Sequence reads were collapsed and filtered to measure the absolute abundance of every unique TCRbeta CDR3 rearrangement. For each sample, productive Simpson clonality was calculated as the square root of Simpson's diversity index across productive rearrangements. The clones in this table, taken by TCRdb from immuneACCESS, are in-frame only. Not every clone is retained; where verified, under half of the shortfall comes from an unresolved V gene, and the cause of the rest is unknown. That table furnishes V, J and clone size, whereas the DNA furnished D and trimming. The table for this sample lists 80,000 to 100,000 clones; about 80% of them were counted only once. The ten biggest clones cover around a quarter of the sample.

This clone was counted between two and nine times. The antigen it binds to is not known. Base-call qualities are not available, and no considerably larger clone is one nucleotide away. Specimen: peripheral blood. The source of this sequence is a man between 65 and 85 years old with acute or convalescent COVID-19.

DNA sequence: TGTGCCAGCAGTTACTCGAGACACGCAGGACTTTACAATGAGCAGTTCTTC. It codes for CASSYSRHAGLYNEQFF. The V gene is TRBV6-2 or TRBV6-3 and the J gene is TRBJ2-1; TRBD2 is a possible D gene, resting on 5 matching bases. Looking up the germline V gene yields CDR1 MNHEY and CDR2 SVGEGT. Cut back by 0 bases and 4 bases, the V and J ends lie 16 bases apart. The CDR3, cysteine through phenylalanine, is 17 amino acids long. The only DNA kept is the CDR3, 51 bases in frame from the first base.